The 10 T cell receptor beta chains below come from one sample, sequenced in a study of blood T cells in healthy people across ages. Then a second PCR, running roughly 6 to 12 cycles, was carried out with a sample-barcoded 5' primer and a J-beta primer mix. TCRdb independently ran MiXCR on the 5' RACE reads; one entry per CDR3 protein. Found here are hundreds of thousands of distinct CDR3 sequences, approximately 49% of them singletons; the top ten hold roughly 13%. The sample consisted of blood. The receptors here all came from a man younger than 45 in good health.

This chain connects TRBV2 to TRBJ2-7; D remains unclear. V was pared by 1 base and J by 3 bases, with 7 bases between. The CDR3 is 13 amino acids. CDR1 and CDR2 (germline): SNHLY, FYNNEI. The CDR3 nucleotides read TGTGCCAGCAGTGAAGAGTCGGGCTACGAGCAGTACTTC. Translation gives CASSEESGYEQYF. The entire variable domain, with the rest obtained from reference TRBV2 and TRBJ2-7, is as follows: EPEVTQTPSHQVTQMGQEVILRCVPISNHLYFYWYRQILGQKVEFLVSFYNNEISEKSEIFDDQFSVERPDGSNFTLKIRSTKLEDSAMYFCASSEESGYEQYFGPGTRLTVT.

V usage is TRBV7-9 and J usage is TRBJ1-4; 7 bases fit TRBD1. The CDR3 length is 15 residues. From germline, CDR1 is SEHNR and CDR2 FQNEAQ (reference sequence). J was trimmed by 5 bases and V by 6 bases; bases with no gene match: 9. The chain's CDR3 is CASRTRTGENEKLFF. DNA for the CDR3: TGTGCCAGCAGGACTCGGACAGGAGAGAATGAAAAACTGTTTTTT. The full variable domain, its missing parts supplied by reference TRBV7-9 and TRBJ1-4, is DTGVSQNPRHKITKRGQNVTFRCDPISEHNRLYWYRQTLGQGPEFLTYFQNEAQLEKSRLLSDRFSAERPKGSFSTLEIQRTEQGDSAMYLCASRTRTGENEKLFFGSGTQLSVL.

The rearrangement links TRBV28 to TRBJ2-7; no firm D call. Germline V gene lookup returns CDR1 MDHEN and CDR2 SYDVKM. Trimming left V 8 bases short and J 4 bases short, with 15 bases between. This CDR3 is built from 13 residues. The CDR3 DNA reads as TGTGCCAGCGGAAGAGACGCCCTATACGAGCAGTACTTC. Amino acids: CASGRDALYEQYF.

The CDR3 reads CSVRGGSDYEQYF. DNA of the CDR3: TGCAGTGTTAGGGGGGGGTCCGACTACGAGCAGTACTTC. The J gene is TRBJ2-7, the V gene TRBV20-1; D possibly corresponds to TRBD2 (7 bases). The CDR3 extends over 13 amino acids. V shed 7 bases and J shed 3 bases, with 16 bases lying between them. Germline loops: CDR1 DFQATT, CDR2 SNEGSKA (reference sequence).

The chain uses TRBV20-1 and TRBJ2-5; D gene ambiguous. This CDR3 has 12 residues. Germline-derived CDR1 and CDR2 are DFQATT and SNEGSKA (reference sequence). Trimming cost V 3 bases and J 1 base, with 6 bases left between them. CDR3 region: CSASPTQETQYF. The CDR3 nucleotides read TGCAGTGCTAGCCCCACCCAAGAGACCCAGTACTTC.

The CDR3 spells CASSLAGGRAFF. The CDR3 nucleotides are TGTGCCAGCAGCTTAGCAGGGGGTCGAGCTTTCTTT. The rearrangement joins TRBV13 to TRBJ1-1, with 7 bases fitting TRBD1. The CDR3 has 12 amino acids. The germline CDR1 and CDR2 sequences are PRHDT and FYEKMQ (reference sequence). V gave up 1 base and J gave up 10 bases; unmatched junction bases: 3.

This chain uses TRBV20-1 with TRBJ2-1, with TRBD2 matching over 7 bases. Germline values: CDR1 DFQATT, CDR2 SNEGSKA (reference sequence). The V segment lost 3 bases and the J segment 7 bases; nucleotides outside the gene matches: 6. CDR3 length equals 13 residues. CDR3 sequence (DNA): TGCAGTGCTAGGAAAGCGGGGAAGAATGAGCAGTTCTTC. Amino acid sequence: CSARKAGKNEQFF.

This clonotype was seen only a few times. Here the CDR3 DNA reads TGTGCCAGCAGCGTAGCTCCGGGGAACTATGGCTACACCTTC. This sequence encodes CASSVAPGNYGYTF. The chain couples TRBV9 to TRBJ1-2; unclear D gene. CDR1 is SGDLS and CDR2 is YYNGEE in the germline V gene. V was clipped by 0 bases and J by 2 bases, with 8 bases between them. The CDR3 is made up of 14 amino acids.

The genes are TRBV5-1 and TRBJ1-4; maybe TRBD1 (5 bases). The length of the CDR3 is 14 residues. Germline loops: CDR1 SGHRS, CDR2 YFSETQ. The ends were cut back, 0 bases at V and 5 bases at J, with 8 bases in the middle. The DNA of the CDR3 is TGCGCCAGCAGCTTGGGCAGGGTGAATGAAAAACTGTTTTTT. Its protein is CASSLGRVNEKLFF.

The chain employs TRBV30 and TRBJ1-1; D is undetermined. This CDR3 has 13 amino acids. Trimming left V 1 base short and J 11 bases short, with 17 bases between. CDR1 and CDR2 (germline): GTSNPN, SVGIG (reference sequence). As DNA, the CDR3 is TGTGCCTGGAGTGCCTCTCTTGCGAAGGGCGCTTTCTTT. Its translation is CAWSASLAKGAFF.